The entry below gives a single T cell receptor (beta chain) sequence along with its context. The CDR3 is 15 amino acids. Per germline, CDR1 LGHDT and CDR2 YNNKEL (reference sequence). V lost 1 base and J 5 bases, leaving 9 bases between the germline ends. Here immunoSEQ multiplex PCR was the method, and the copy in TCRdb shows in-frame clones only, minus some. The top ten clones hold approximately 2% of a sample with roughly 500,000 clones, 85% to 90% of them seen once. The record originates from a study of blood T cell repertoires in COVID-19. The sequenced sample was PBMCs or T cells enriched from blood (not recorded which). The origin of this receptor is a woman aged 40 to 49 who had recovered from COVID-19. The chain combines TRBV3-1 (or the pseudogene TRBV3-2) with TRBJ1-6; D unclear. CDR3 sequence reads: CASSQGAQNNSPLHF. The CDR3 DNA reads as TGTGCCAGCAGCCAAGGGGCGCAGAATAATTCACCCCTCCACTTT.